This T cell receptor (beta chain) was identified in a study of blood T cells in healthy people across ages (dated by TCRdb to between 2015 and 2016). For the study in its entirety: In model experiments, template switching captured about one uniquely barcoded TCR beta cDNA molecule for every two T cells. To track age-related changes in TCR beta repertoire diversity, the study relied on deep sequencing normalized with unique cDNA molecular identifiers. The donors were divided into four age groups: young (average about 16 years), middle-aged (approximately 41), aged (roughly 66) and long-lived (82). Donors of different ages were randomly distributed across sequencing lanes to avoid experimental bias. Two additional independent replicas of 1 million unique cDNA reads from the same blood draw were analyzed for two donors (one aged 18 to 29 and one aged 80 or older). Study-wide conclusions, independent of this receptor: The long-lived group showed more naive CD4+ T cells, fewer expanded clones and increased TCR diversity than the aged group, suggesting age selection. Observed TCR beta diversity per million T cells fell roughly linearly with age, and a significant reduction was already apparent by age around 36. The percentage of naive T cells measured by flow cytometry correlated strongly with observed TCR beta diversity. Donor CMV infection status was unknown, potentially confounding age-related changes in expanded clonotypes. Estimates of total diversity based on one million sequenced T cells were considered lower bounds and underestimates. Bulk unsorted PBMC profiling prevented conclusive comparison of naive and antigen-experienced compartments.

Libraries came from 5' RACE. Sequencing used an Illumina HiSeq 2500. A second PCR of about 6 to 11 cycles was run with a J-beta primer mix and a sample-barcoded 5' primer. A template-switch 5' adaptor carrying 12 random nucleotides introduced a unique molecular identifier onto each TCR beta cDNA molecule. At least 2.5 million CDR3-containing paired-end reads were obtained from each sample. All of the RNA was converted into first-strand cDNA using the Mint cDNA synthesis kit, with a TRBC-specific oligonucleotide serving as the primer. Following uracil-DNA glycosylase treatment, all cDNA underwent a first 18-cycle PCR with the universal primers M1SS and BC2_uni_R. The paper's data handling went like this. Each sample was normalized by randomly selecting 1 million high-quality reads, each carrying a distinct molecular identifier. Reads with shared molecular identifiers were discarded instead of being binned into consensus sequences. MiTCR, run with a Q25 quality threshold and the strictest error-elimination algorithm, handled CDR3 identification, clonotype clustering and error correction. A nonparametric unseen species model with Euler transformation was used to estimate a lower bound on total TCR beta diversity. Starting from the raw public reads, TCRdb applied fastp trimming at Q25, assembled clones with MiXCR and retained in-frame beta chains. Records with the same CDR3 protein are collapsed into one entry carrying the most frequent genes and DNA. These V and J calls originate from TCRdb's pipeline instead of the authors' own analysis. The sample contains more than 700,000 distinct CDR3 sequences, less than 60% of them found a single time. The ten largest clones take up 15% to 20% of the sample.

This clonotype occurred many times. Its antigen is currently not known. There are no base qualities to consult, and no much larger clone falls within one base. The 39 donors, aged 6 to 90 years, were systemically healthy Caucasian individuals from Russia. Each donor gave ten milliliters of peripheral blood, collected into EDTA-treated Vacutainer tubes. Ficoll-Paque density-gradient centrifugation was used to isolate PBMCs, with at least 6.5 million per sample. Trizol reagent was used to extract total RNA from PBMCs, with at least 6 micrograms per sample. For every donor, flow cytometry on a PBMC aliquot measured the percentage of naive CD45RAhigh/CD27high T cells. Sample: blood. This TCR was recovered from a man aged 80 or over in good health.

The CDR3 region has the sequence CASSLAGSDTQYF. The bases are TGTGCCAGCAGCTTAGCGGGATCAGATACGCAGTATTTT. The rearranged segments are TRBV7-2 and TRBJ2-3; the D gene is unclear. Trimming takes 0 bases from V and 4 bases from J, and the germline ends sit 5 bases apart. The cysteine opens and the phenylalanine closes a CDR3 of 13 amino acids. The DNA shown is the 39-base CDR3, in frame from base 1. The germline V gene provides CDR1 SGHTA and CDR2 FQGNSA.